The rows below give T cell receptor beta chains drawn from one sample of a study of cytomegalovirus exposure and HLA in healthy donors. This table comes from immunoSEQ multiplex PCR, and its TCRdb copy is limited to in-frame clones, with some not included. The table for this sample gives about 110,000 clones. The sequenced material came from PBMCs. All receptors derive from a man younger than 40 in good health and CMV-seronegative. CDR3s include the opening cysteine and the closing phenylalanine or tryptophan. The D gene is left open where the match is weak.

V: TRBV4-3; D: .; J: TRBJ2-7; DNA: TGCGCCAGCAGCCCACAGTGGGGCAATCACTACGAGCAGTACTTC; CDR3: CASSPQWGNHYEQYF
V: TRBV4-2; D: .; J: TRBJ1-1; DNA: TGTGCCAGCAGCCACGGACAGCAGGGAGACACTGAAGCTTTCTTT; CDR3: CASSHGQQGDTEAFF
V: TRBV2; D: .; J: TRBJ1-1; DNA: TGTGCCAGCAGTGAAAGGAGGGTGAACACTGAAGCTTTCTTT; CDR3: CASSERRVNTEAFF
V: TRBV4-3; D: .; J: TRBJ2-7; DNA: TGCGCCAGCAGCCAAGAGGCGGACAGCTACTCCTACGAGCAGTACTTC; CDR3: CASSQEADSYSYEQYF
V: TRBV7-9; D: .; J: TRBJ1-1; DNA: TGTGCCAGCAGCCCGGACATTACGAACACTGAAGCTTTCTTT; CDR3: CASSPDITNTEAFF
V: TRBV5-1; D: TRBD2; J: TRBJ2-7; DNA: TGCGCCAGCAGCTCAGTAGCGGGGGCCTACGAGCAGTACTTC; CDR3: CASSSVAGAYEQYF
V: TRBV5-1; D: TRBD1; J: TRBJ1-1; DNA: TGCGCCAGCAGCTTGGGAGGGGGCTGGGAGACTGAAGCTTTCTTT; CDR3: CASSLGGGWETEAFF
V: TRBV5-1; D: .; J: TRBJ1-1; DNA: TGCGCCAGCAGCTCACTAGTTAGTGGGACTGAAGCTTTCTTT; CDR3: CASSSLVSGTEAFF
V: TRBV4-2; D: TRBD2; J: TRBJ2-4; DNA: TGTGCCAGCAGCCGTGAAATGGCTAGCGGGGGGGTCGGAACCAAAAACATTCAGTACTTC; CDR3: CASSREMASGGVGTKNIQYF
V: TRBV6-6; D: TRBD2; J: TRBJ2-5; DNA: TGTGCCAGCACCCCAGCGGGGAGGGAGACCCAGTACTTC; CDR3: CASTPAGRETQYF
V: TRBV28; D: .; J: TRBJ1-1; DNA: TGTGCCAGCAGTTTAGGGGGACAGAACACTGAAGCTTTCTTT; CDR3: CASSLGGQNTEAFF
V: TRBV27; D: TRBD1; J: TRBJ2-2; DNA: TGTGCCAGCAGTTTTGACAGGGAGAACACCGGGGAGCTGTTTTTT; CDR3: CASSFDRENTGELFF
V: TRBV19; D: .; J: TRBJ1-5; DNA: TGTGCCAGTAGTCGCGACAGTTTAGTCCGACAGCCCCAGCATTTT; CDR3: CASSRDSLVRQPQHF
V: TRBV5-6; D: TRBD2; J: TRBJ2-4; DNA: TGTGCCAGCAGCAGGACTAGCGACCTAGCCAAAAACATTCAGTACTTC; CDR3: CASSRTSDLAKNIQYF
V: TRBV6-5; D: .; J: TRBJ2-2; DNA: TGTGCCAGCGCTAGGGGGGGCGTTGGCACCGGGGAGCTGTTTTTT; CDR3: CASARGGVGTGELFF
V: TRBV19; D: TRBD1; J: TRBJ1-2; DNA: TGTGCCAGTAGTATAGCTGACAGGGATGGCTACACCTTC; CDR3: CASSIADRDGYTF
V: TRBV27; D: .; J: TRBJ1-5; DNA: TGTGCCAGCAGGTTAGAGGGATATAGCAATCAGCCCCAGCATTTT; CDR3: CASRLEGYSNQPQHF